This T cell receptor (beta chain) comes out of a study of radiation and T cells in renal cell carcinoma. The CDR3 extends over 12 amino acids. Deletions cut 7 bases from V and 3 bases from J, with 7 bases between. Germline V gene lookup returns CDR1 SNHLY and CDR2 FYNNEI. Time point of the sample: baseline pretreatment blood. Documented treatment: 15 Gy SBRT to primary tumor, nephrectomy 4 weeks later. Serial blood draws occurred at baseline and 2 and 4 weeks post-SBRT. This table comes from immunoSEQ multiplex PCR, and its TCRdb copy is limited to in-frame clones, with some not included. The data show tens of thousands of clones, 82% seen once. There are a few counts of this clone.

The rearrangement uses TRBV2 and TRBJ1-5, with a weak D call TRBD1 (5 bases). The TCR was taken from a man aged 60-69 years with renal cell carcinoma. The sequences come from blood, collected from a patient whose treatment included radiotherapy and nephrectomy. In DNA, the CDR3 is TGTGCCAGCACAGGGTTCAATCAGCCCCAGCATTTT. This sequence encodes CASTGFNQPQHF.